Presented here are 14 T cell receptor beta chains from one specimen sequenced in a study of blood T cell repertoires in COVID-19. Only in-frame clones appear in the TCRdb table, and some are missing; sequencing was by immunoSEQ multiplex PCR. The data show roughly 60,000 clones, with approximately 82% seen just once and 3.5% held by the top ten. The material sequenced was peripheral blood. These receptors were collected from a man aged 55 to 70 with acute or convalescent COVID-19.

This chain joins TRBV19 and TRBJ1-2; 10 bases fit TRBD1. Germline V CDR1 and CDR2: LNHDA, SQIVND (reference sequence). V dropped 10 bases and J dropped 4; count of bases not matched to a gene: 6. The CDR3 has 13 residues. CDR3 loop: CATLTGGPYGYTF. The CDR3 nucleotides read TGTGCCACCCTGACAGGGGGCCCCTATGGCTACACCTTC.

The CDR3 loop reads CASSLLQGGGTEAFF. The CDR3 DNA follows: TGTGCCAGCTCACTCTTACAGGGCGGGGGCACTGAAGCTTTCTTT. J is TRBJ1-1 and V is TRBV18; D might be TRBD1 (6 bases). CDR1 is KGHSH, CDR2 LQKENI, per germline. The CDR3 spans 15 residues. V shed 4 bases and J shed 4 bases, with 16 bases lying between them.

V gene TRBV7-8 combines with J gene TRBJ1-2, with D uncertain. V was cut by 0 bases and J by 5 bases, with 10 bases left in between. The CDR3 sequence is 14 residues long. Germline V gene data show CDR1 as SGHVS and CDR2 as FQNEAQ. CDR3 sequence: CASSLARTGYGYTF. The CDR3 DNA follows: TGTGCCAGCAGCTTAGCGAGGACGGGGTATGGCTACACCTTC.

The chain recombines TRBV7-2 with TRBJ1-5, with a possible D match to TRBD1 (6 bases). Germline loops: CDR1 SGHTA, CDR2 FQGNSA. This CDR3 has 14 amino acids. Trimming removed 4 bases from V and 5 bases from J, with 12 bases in between. In nucleotides, the CDR3 is TGTGCCAGCAGCTCACAGGACAGCTATCAGCCCCAGCATTTT. Its translation: CASSSQDSYQPQHF. The full variable domain, with the rest looked up from reference TRBV7-2 and TRBJ1-5, is GAGVSQSPSNKVTEKGKDVELRCDPISGHTALYWYRQSLGQGLEFLIYFQGNSAPDKSGLPSDRFSAERTGGSVSTLTIQRTQQEDSAVYLCASSSQDSYQPQHFGDGTRLSIL.

The rearrangement uses TRBV5-1 and TRBJ1-2; D not resolved. From germline, CDR1 is SGHRS and CDR2 YFSETQ. V was pared by 4 bases and J by 2 bases, with 6 bases between. This CDR3 region has 12 residues. CDR3 DNA sequence: TGCGCCAGCAGCCCCGAGAACTATGGCTACACCTTC. This translates into CASSPENYGYTF.

This sequence joins TRBV7-3 and TRBJ2-2; D is unresolved. CDR3 size: 13 residues. V dropped 5 bases and J dropped 1 base, with 5 bases sitting between them. Germline V CDR1 and CDR2: SGHTA, FQGTGA. For the CDR3, the DNA is TGTGCCAGCAGCCCCAGGAACACCGGGGAGCTGTTTTTT. This codes for CASSPRNTGELFF.

The chain employs TRBV19 and TRBJ1-5; possibly TRBD1 for D (5 bases). With 1 base removed from V and 2 bases from J, the gap between germline ends came to 18 bases. CDR3 length equals 18 residues. Germline CDR1 LNHDA, CDR2 SQIVND (reference sequence). The CDR3 loop is CASSIGKGEYAGNQPQHF. The CDR3 bases are TGTGCCAGTAGTATAGGCAAAGGGGAATACGCGGGCAATCAGCCCCAGCATTTT.

In DNA, the CDR3 is TGCGCCAGCAGCTTGGAAGGCCGGGACACCATATATTTT. It specifies CASSLEGRDTIYF. The chain has TRBV5-1 and TRBJ1-3; D uncertain. CDR3 length equals 13 residues. The germline CDR1 and CDR2 sequences are SGHRS and YFSETQ. The ends were cut back, 0 bases at V and 8 bases at J, with 9 bases in the middle. The whole variable domain, remainder taken from reference TRBV5-1 and TRBJ1-3, is KAGVTQTPRYLIKTRGQQVTLSCSPISGHRSVSWYQQTPGQGLQFLFEYFSETQRNKGNFPGRFSGRQFSNSRSEMNVSTLELGDSALYLCASSLEGRDTIYFGEGSWLTVV.

This clone was counted between two and nine times. The rearrangement uses TRBV12-3 or TRBV12-4 and TRBJ1-2; D is perhaps TRBD1 (6 bases). This CDR3 has 12 amino acids. Trimming removed 6 bases from V and 4 bases from J, with 9 bases in between. CDR3 protein: CASRGALYGYTF. DNA for the CDR3: TGTGCCAGCAGGGGGGCACTCTATGGCTACACCTTC.

The chain couples TRBV5-1 to TRBJ2-7; 10 bases fit TRBD2. The CDR3 sequence is 13 residues long. Trimming cost V 5 bases and J 5 bases; bases outside gene matches: 4. Looked up from germline, CDR1 is SGHRS and CDR2 is YFSETQ. This CDR3 reads CASRASGGHEQYF. The CDR3 bases are TGCGCCAGCAGAGCTAGCGGGGGCCACGAGCAGTACTTC.

This sequence joins TRBV6-5 and TRBJ2-1; 8 nucleotides agree with TRBD2. Germline V CDR1 and CDR2: MNHEY, SVGAGI. The V gene end was trimmed by 6 bases and the J gene end by 4 bases; junction bases not matched to a gene: 8. The CDR3 is made up of 15 amino acids. This chain's CDR3 is CASSLSGAIYNEQFF. As DNA, the CDR3 is TGTGCCAGCAGCCTTAGCGGGGCCATTTACAATGAGCAGTTCTTC.

The genes are TRBV6-4 and TRBJ2-3; 7 bases align to TRBD1. Germline V gives CDR1 MRHNA, CDR2 SNTAGT. The CDR3 is 15 residues long. Germline trimming cut 3 bases from V and 5 bases from J; bases unmatched to any gene: 8. The CDR3 DNA reads as TGTGCCAGCAGTGAACAGGGGTTATGGGGAGATACGCAGTATTTT. It yields the protein CASSEQGLWGDTQYF.

This clone is a singleton in its sample. This chain uses TRBV4-1 with TRBJ1-1; D is possibly TRBD1 (6 bases). Germline V lookup: CDR1 MGHRA, CDR2 YSYEKL. The V end was cut by 8 bases, the J end by 3 bases, with 16 bases between. The CDR3 has 14 residues. Here the CDR3 DNA reads TGCGCCAGCGAACCTCAGGGGACGGACACTGAAGCTTTCTTT. As protein: CASEPQGTDTEAFF.

The chain recombines TRBV6-5 with TRBJ1-3; 7 positions match TRBD1. The CDR3 covers 15 residues. Germline V gives CDR1 MNHEY, CDR2 SVGAGI. With 7 bases clipped from V and 0 bases from J, the junction kept 6 bases outside the gene matches. The CDR3: CASMRGQNSGNTIYF. The CDR3 nucleotides are TGTGCCAGCATGCGGGGACAGAACTCTGGAAACACCATATATTTT.